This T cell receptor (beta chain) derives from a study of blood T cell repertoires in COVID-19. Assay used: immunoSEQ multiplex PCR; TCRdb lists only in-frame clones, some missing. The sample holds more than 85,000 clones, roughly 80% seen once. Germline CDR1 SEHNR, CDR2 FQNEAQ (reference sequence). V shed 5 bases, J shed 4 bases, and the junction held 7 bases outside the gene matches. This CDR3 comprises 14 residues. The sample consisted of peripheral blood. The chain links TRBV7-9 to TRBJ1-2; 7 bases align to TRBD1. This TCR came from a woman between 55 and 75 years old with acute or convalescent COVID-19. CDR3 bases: TGTGCCAGCAGCCCTCAGGGGACAGTCTATGGCTACACCTTC. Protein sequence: CASSPQGTVYGYTF.